A selection of T cell receptor beta chains follows, all from one sample in a study of shared clonotypes between healthy human individuals. Clones were read by immunoSEQ multiplex PCR, and TCRdb kept only the in-frame ones, dropping some. The sample contains about 2.3 million clones, about 90% of which appear only once. Material for sequencing was naive CD4+ T cells from PBMCs. These receptors were collected from a man aged 18 to 29 in good health. Some clones in this sample may be carry-over from other donors' samples. CDR3s include the opening cysteine and the closing phenylalanine or tryptophan. D genes are given only for firm matches. The listing skips clone size in some rows; elsewhere it reads once, few, many or a size class.

j_gene: TRBJ1-5
abundance: few
v_gene: TRBV28
d_gene: TRBD1
CDR3nt: TGTGCCAGCAGTTCGGGGACAGGGAATCAGCCCCAGCATTTT
CDR3aa: CASSSGTGNQPQHF

j_gene: TRBJ1-4
abundance: -
v_gene: TRBV4-1
d_gene: -
CDR3nt: TGCGCCAGCAGCCAAGATCGCGGTACGGGCGTCGAAAAACTGTTTTTT
CDR3aa: CASSQDRGTGVEKLFF

j_gene: TRBJ2-5
abundance: -
v_gene: TRBV7-7
d_gene: -
CDR3nt: TGTGCCAGCAGCTTATTAGTGAACCAAGAGACCCAGTACTTC
CDR3aa: CASSLLVNQETQYF

j_gene: TRBJ2-6
abundance: -
v_gene: TRBV6-5
d_gene: -
CDR3nt: TGTGCCAGCAGTTACAGACTCTCTGGGGCCAACGTCCTGACTTTC
CDR3aa: CASSYRLSGANVLTF

j_gene: TRBJ1-2
abundance: -
v_gene: TRBV4-2
d_gene: -
CDR3nt: TGTGCCAGCAGCCAAGGGTTGCCAGATGGCTACACCTTC
CDR3aa: CASSQGLPDGYTF

j_gene: TRBJ2-1
abundance: -
v_gene: TRBV5-1
d_gene: TRBD2
CDR3nt: TGCGCCAGCAGCTTGTCTAGCGGGTCCTACAATGAGCAGTTCTTC
CDR3aa: CASSLSSGSYNEQFF

j_gene: TRBJ2-1
abundance: -
v_gene: TRBV5-1
d_gene: -
CDR3nt: TGCGCCTCTCGGGGGCTAAATTACAATGAGCAGTTCTTC
CDR3aa: CASRGLNYNEQFF

j_gene: TRBJ2-5
abundance: -
v_gene: TRBV7-2
d_gene: TRBD2
CDR3nt: TGTGCCAGCAGCCCGGGTCTAGCGGGAGCAGAGACCCAGTACTTC
CDR3aa: CASSPGLAGAETQYF

j_gene: TRBJ2-7
abundance: -
v_gene: TRBV15
d_gene: -
CDR3nt: TGTGCCACCAGCAGAATGGCGCGAGGAGGGGAGCAGTACTTC
CDR3aa: CATSRMARGGEQYF

j_gene: TRBJ2-1
abundance: -
v_gene: TRBV9
d_gene: TRBD2
CDR3nt: TGTGCCAGCAGCCCCGGCTGGCTAGCGGGAGGATCAAATGAGCAGTTCTTC
CDR3aa: CASSPGWLAGGSNEQFF

j_gene: TRBJ2-1
abundance: -
v_gene: TRBV27
d_gene: TRBD2
CDR3nt: TGTGCCAGCAGGGGGATTAGCGGGAACGTGGGGAATGAGCAGTTCTTC
CDR3aa: CASRGISGNVGNEQFF

j_gene: TRBJ2-5
abundance: once
v_gene: TRBV7-3
d_gene: -
CDR3nt: TGTGCCAGCAGCTTCATCGGAGAGACCCAGTACTTC
CDR3aa: CASSFIGETQYF

j_gene: TRBJ2-7
abundance: -
v_gene: TRBV2
d_gene: -
CDR3nt: TGTGCCAGCAGTGTGCGTATGGGCCTCCGGGGCGAGCAGTACTTC
CDR3aa: CASSVRMGLRGEQYF

j_gene: TRBJ2-5
abundance: once
v_gene: TRBV5-1
d_gene: TRBD1
CDR3nt: TGCGCCAGCAGCTTGGTTGGGACAGGGTACCAAGAGACCCAGTACTTC
CDR3aa: CASSLVGTGYQETQYF

j_gene: TRBJ2-2
abundance: once
v_gene: TRBV6-5
d_gene: TRBD2
CDR3nt: TGTGCCAGCTTCCCAGCCCGGGGGGGCGGCGGGGAGCTGTTTTTT
CDR3aa: CASFPARGGGGELFF

j_gene: TRBJ1-5
abundance: -
v_gene: TRBV6-5
d_gene: TRBD1
CDR3nt: TGTGCCAGCAGTTACGCCGGACAGGGGAGCGGTCAGCCCCAGCATTTT
CDR3aa: CASSYAGQGSGQPQHF

j_gene: TRBJ2-3
abundance: -
v_gene: TRBV19
d_gene: -
CDR3nt: TGTGCCAGTAAAAGGGCGGCTTCCTTTAGCACAGATACGCAGTATTTT
CDR3aa: CASKRAASFSTDTQYF

j_gene: TRBJ1-4
abundance: -
v_gene: TRBV5-1
d_gene: TRBD1
CDR3nt: TGCGCCAGCAGCTTGAGGGCAGGGGGCTATGAAAAACTGTTTTTT
CDR3aa: CASSLRAGGYEKLFF

j_gene: TRBJ1-3
abundance: -
v_gene: TRBV27
d_gene: -
CDR3nt: TGTGCCAGCAGTTCGGTAAGGTCAGGAAACACCATATATTTT
CDR3aa: CASSSVRSGNTIYF

j_gene: TRBJ2-6
abundance: -
v_gene: TRBV28
d_gene: -
CDR3nt: TGTGCCAGCAGCCGGGGAGGAGTGGCCAACGTCCTGACTTTC
CDR3aa: CASSRGGVANVLTF

j_gene: TRBJ2-1
abundance: once
v_gene: TRBV5-1
d_gene: -
CDR3nt: TGCGCCAGCAGCTTGGAAGGGATCCACAATGAGCAGTTCTTC
CDR3aa: CASSLEGIHNEQFF

j_gene: TRBJ1-1
abundance: -
v_gene: TRBV18
d_gene: TRBD1
CDR3nt: TGTGCCAGCTCACCTCCGGGCAGGGGGACTGAAGCTTTCTTT
CDR3aa: CASSPPGRGTEAFF

j_gene: TRBJ1-3
abundance: -
v_gene: TRBV4-3
d_gene: -
CDR3nt: TGCGCCAGCAGCCAGGGAGTCGCCTTCGCAAACACCATATATTTT
CDR3aa: CASSQGVAFANTIYF

j_gene: TRBJ1-2
abundance: -
v_gene: TRBV7-2
d_gene: -
CDR3nt: TGTGCCAGCAGTGCCGATGGGGTGAACTATGGCTACACCTTC
CDR3aa: CASSADGVNYGYTF

j_gene: TRBJ2-7
abundance: -
v_gene: TRBV28
d_gene: -
CDR3nt: TGTGCCAGCAGCCCTACGACCTCCTACGAGCAGTACTTC
CDR3aa: CASSPTTSYEQYF

j_gene: TRBJ1-1
abundance: -
v_gene: TRBV28
d_gene: TRBD1
CDR3nt: TGTGCCAGCAGTATGAGGACAGGGATAACTGAAGCTTTCTTT
CDR3aa: CASSMRTGITEAFF

j_gene: TRBJ1-1
abundance: -
v_gene: TRBV19
d_gene: -
CDR3nt: TGTGCCAGTACCATAATTTTGACAGCCGACTACACTGAAGCTTTCTTT
CDR3aa: CASTIILTADYTEAFF

j_gene: TRBJ1-4
abundance: few
v_gene: TRBV30
d_gene: -
CDR3nt: TGTGCCTGGAGAACCGGGACGACAAAACTGTTTTTT
CDR3aa: CAWRTGTTKLFF

j_gene: TRBJ1-1
abundance: -
v_gene: TRBV6-6
d_gene: TRBD1
CDR3nt: TGTGCCAGCAGCCCTGGACAGGGGAACACTGAAGCTTTCTTT
CDR3aa: CASSPGQGNTEAFF

j_gene: TRBJ1-1
abundance: -
v_gene: TRBV28
d_gene: TRBD1
CDR3nt: TGTGCCAGCAGTTTGTCAGGGGGCACTGAAGCTTTCTTT
CDR3aa: CASSLSGGTEAFF

j_gene: TRBJ2-3
abundance: -
v_gene: TRBV29-1
d_gene: TRBD2
CDR3nt: TGCAGCGCGAGGGCCCACTTAGCGGGAGGGACAGATACGCAGTATTTT
CDR3aa: CSARAHLAGGTDTQYF

j_gene: TRBJ2-1
abundance: -
v_gene: TRBV7-3
d_gene: -
CDR3nt: TGTGCCAGCAGCTTAGGAGGTGAGCAGTTCTTC
CDR3aa: CASSLGGEQFF

j_gene: TRBJ2-7
abundance: -
v_gene: TRBV27
d_gene: -
CDR3nt: TGTGCCAGCAGTTTATGGGGGGTAGGAGAGCAGTACTTC
CDR3aa: CASSLWGVGEQYF

j_gene: TRBJ1-2
abundance: -
v_gene: TRBV5-1
d_gene: TRBD1
CDR3nt: TGCGCCAGCAGCGACAGGGGTGACTATGGCTACACCTTC
CDR3aa: CASSDRGDYGYTF

j_gene: TRBJ2-7
abundance: -
v_gene: TRBV5-5
d_gene: -
CDR3nt: TGTGCCAGCAGCTTGCCGGGTTCGGGCTCCTACGAGCAGTACTTC
CDR3aa: CASSLPGSGSYEQYF

j_gene: TRBJ2-1
abundance: -
v_gene: TRBV5-1
d_gene: -
CDR3nt: TGCGCCAGCAGCACCGCGAACACAGGGATCTCCTACAATGAGCAGTTCTTC
CDR3aa: CASSTANTGISYNEQFF

j_gene: TRBJ2-3
abundance: -
v_gene: TRBV2
d_gene: -
CDR3nt: TGTGCCAGCAGCTCGGGACCCTTCGTAGATACGCAGTATTTT
CDR3aa: CASSSGPFVDTQYF

j_gene: TRBJ1-1
abundance: -
v_gene: TRBV30
d_gene: -
CDR3nt: TGTGCCTGGAGTGTAGGGAGGAACACTGAAGCTTTCTTT
CDR3aa: CAWSVGRNTEAFF

j_gene: TRBJ2-5
abundance: -
v_gene: TRBV6-5
d_gene: -
CDR3nt: TGTGCCAGCAGGAAACAACCGCTCCAAGAGACCCAGTACTTC
CDR3aa: CASRKQPLQETQYF

j_gene: TRBJ2-5
abundance: once
v_gene: TRBV10-3
d_gene: -
CDR3nt: TGTGCCATCAGCCGAGGGGGGGCGGAGGGTGAGACCCAGTACTTC
CDR3aa: CAISRGGAEGETQYF

j_gene: TRBJ2-7
abundance: -
v_gene: TRBV7-3
d_gene: TRBD1
CDR3nt: TGTGCCAGCAACATAAGGACAGGGGTCTACGAGCAGTACTTC
CDR3aa: CASNIRTGVYEQYF

j_gene: TRBJ2-5
abundance: -
v_gene: TRBV9
d_gene: -
CDR3nt: TGTGCCAGCAGCGACCGACCAGGTGGCGGCGAGACCCAGTACTTC
CDR3aa: CASSDRPGGGETQYF

j_gene: TRBJ1-4
abundance: -
v_gene: TRBV5-5
d_gene: -
CDR3nt: TGTGCCAGCAGCTTTTCCCCCGGGCGGGATGGTGAAAAACTGTTTTTT
CDR3aa: CASSFSPGRDGEKLFF

j_gene: TRBJ2-1
abundance: -
v_gene: TRBV19
d_gene: TRBD2
CDR3nt: TGTGCCACCTCCGTGGGGCTAGCGGAATACAATGAGCAGTTCTTC
CDR3aa: CATSVGLAEYNEQFF